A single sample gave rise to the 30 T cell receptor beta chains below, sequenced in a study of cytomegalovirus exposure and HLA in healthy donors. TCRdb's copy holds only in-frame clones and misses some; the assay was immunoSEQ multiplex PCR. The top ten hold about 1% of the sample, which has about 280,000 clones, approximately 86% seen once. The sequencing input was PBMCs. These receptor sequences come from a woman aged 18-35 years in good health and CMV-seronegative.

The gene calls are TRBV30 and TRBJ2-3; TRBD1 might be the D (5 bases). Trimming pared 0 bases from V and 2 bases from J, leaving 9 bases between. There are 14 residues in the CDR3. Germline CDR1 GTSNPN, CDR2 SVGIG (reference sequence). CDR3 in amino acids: CAWSVGQSTDTQYF. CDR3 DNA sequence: TGTGCCTGGAGTGTGGGGCAGTCCACAGATACGCAGTATTTT.

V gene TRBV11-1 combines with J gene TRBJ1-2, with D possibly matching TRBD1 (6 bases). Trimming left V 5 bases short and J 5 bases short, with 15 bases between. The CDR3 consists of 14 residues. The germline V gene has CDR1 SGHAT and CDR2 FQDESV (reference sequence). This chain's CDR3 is CASSATGQWYGYTF. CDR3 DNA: TGTGCCAGCAGCGCCACCGGACAGTGGTATGGCTACACCTTC. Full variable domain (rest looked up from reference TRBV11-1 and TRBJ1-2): EAEVAQSPRYKITEKSQAVAFWCDPISGHATLYWYRQILGQGPELLVQFQDESVVDDSQLPKDRFSAERLKGVDSTLKIQPAELGDSAMYLCASSATGQWYGYTFGSGTRLTVV.

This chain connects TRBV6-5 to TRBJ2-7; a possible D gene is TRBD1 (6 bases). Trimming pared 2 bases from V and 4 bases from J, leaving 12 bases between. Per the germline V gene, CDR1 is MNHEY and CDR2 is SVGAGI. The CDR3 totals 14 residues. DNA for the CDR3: TGTGCCAGCAGTTACGCCAGGGGCCTTTACGAGCAGTACTTC. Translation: CASSYARGLYEQYF.

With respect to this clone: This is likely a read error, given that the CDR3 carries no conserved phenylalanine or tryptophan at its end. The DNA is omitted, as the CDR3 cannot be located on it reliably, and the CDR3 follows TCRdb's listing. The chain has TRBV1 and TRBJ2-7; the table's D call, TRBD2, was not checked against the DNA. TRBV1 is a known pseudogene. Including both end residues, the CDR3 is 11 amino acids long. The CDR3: CTRVPLREWLG.

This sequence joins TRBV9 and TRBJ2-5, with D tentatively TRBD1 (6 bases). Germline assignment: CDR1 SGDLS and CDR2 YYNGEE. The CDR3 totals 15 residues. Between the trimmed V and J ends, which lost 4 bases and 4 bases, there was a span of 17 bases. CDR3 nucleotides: TGTGCCAGCAGCCCCTCCGCTGGGACACGAGAGACCCAGTACTTC. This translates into CASSPSAGTRETQYF.

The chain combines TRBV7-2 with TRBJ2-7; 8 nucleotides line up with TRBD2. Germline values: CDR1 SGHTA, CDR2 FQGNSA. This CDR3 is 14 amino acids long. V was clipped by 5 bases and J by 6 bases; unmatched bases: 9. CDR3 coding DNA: TGTGCCAGCAGCCCGAGCGGGGGCAGTCCCGAGCAGTACTTC. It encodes CASSPSGGSPEQYF.

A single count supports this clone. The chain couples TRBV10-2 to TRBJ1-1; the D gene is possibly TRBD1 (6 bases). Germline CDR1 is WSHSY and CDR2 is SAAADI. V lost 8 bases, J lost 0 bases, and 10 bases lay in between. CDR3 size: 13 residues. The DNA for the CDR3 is TGCGCCAGCCTTGGACAGCTGAACACTGAAGCTTTCTTT. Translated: CASLGQLNTEAFF.

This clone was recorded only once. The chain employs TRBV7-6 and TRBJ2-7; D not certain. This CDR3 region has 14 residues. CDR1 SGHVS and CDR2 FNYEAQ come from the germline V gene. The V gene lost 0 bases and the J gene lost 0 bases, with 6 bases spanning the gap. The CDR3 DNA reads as TGTGCCAGCAGCTTAGCTGGCAGCTCCTACGAGCAGTACTTC. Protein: CASSLAGSSYEQYF.

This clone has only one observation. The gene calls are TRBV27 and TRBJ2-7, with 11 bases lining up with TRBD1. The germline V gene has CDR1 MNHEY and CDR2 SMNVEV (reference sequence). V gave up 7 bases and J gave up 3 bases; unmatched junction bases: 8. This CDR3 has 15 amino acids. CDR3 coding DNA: TGTGCCAGCAATGACCTCGGGACAGGGGGCTACGAGCAGTACTTC. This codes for CASNDLGTGGYEQYF.

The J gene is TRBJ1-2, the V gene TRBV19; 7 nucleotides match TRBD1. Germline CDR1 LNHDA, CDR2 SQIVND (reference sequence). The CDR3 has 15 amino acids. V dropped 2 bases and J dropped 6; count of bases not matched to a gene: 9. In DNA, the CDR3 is TGTGCCAGTAGTATAATGGCCAGGGGGGTTAATGGCTACACCTTC. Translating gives CASSIMARGVNGYTF.

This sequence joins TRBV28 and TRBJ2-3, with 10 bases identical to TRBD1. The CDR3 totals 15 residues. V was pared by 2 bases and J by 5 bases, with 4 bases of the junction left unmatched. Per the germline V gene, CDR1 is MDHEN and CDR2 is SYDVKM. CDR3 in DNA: TGTGCCAGCAGTTTACTGACAGGGGGCAGAGATACGCAGTATTTT. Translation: CASSLLTGGRDTQYF.

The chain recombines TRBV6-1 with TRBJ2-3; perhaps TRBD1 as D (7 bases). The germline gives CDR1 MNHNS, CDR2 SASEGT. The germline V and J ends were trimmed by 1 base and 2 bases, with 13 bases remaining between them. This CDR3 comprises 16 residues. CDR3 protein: CASSEVGGQITDTQYF. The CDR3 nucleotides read TGTGCCAGCAGTGAAGTCGGGGGACAGATCACAGATACGCAGTATTTT.

CDR3 DNA: TGTGCCAGCAGCTTAGAGGGAGACTATGGCTACACCTTC. The encoded protein is CASSLEGDYGYTF. J is TRBJ1-2 and V is TRBV7-3, with D hard to call. The CDR3 is 13 amino acids. Per germline, CDR1 SGHTA and CDR2 FQGTGA. Trimming stripped 2 bases from V and 3 bases from J, with 7 bases between.

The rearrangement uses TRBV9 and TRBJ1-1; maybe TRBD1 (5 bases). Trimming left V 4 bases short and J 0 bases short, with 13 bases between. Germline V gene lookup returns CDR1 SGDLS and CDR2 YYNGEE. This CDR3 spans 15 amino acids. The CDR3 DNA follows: TGTGCCAGCAGCCCTCGGGGGTTCATGAACACTGAAGCTTTCTTT. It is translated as CASSPRGFMNTEAFF.

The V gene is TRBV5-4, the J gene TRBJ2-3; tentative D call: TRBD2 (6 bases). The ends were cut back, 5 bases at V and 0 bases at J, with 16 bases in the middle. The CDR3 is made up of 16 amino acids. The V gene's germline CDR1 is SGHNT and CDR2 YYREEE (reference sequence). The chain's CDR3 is CASSPSLALSTDTQYF. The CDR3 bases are TGTGCCAGCAGTCCTTCACTAGCCTTAAGCACAGATACGCAGTATTTT.

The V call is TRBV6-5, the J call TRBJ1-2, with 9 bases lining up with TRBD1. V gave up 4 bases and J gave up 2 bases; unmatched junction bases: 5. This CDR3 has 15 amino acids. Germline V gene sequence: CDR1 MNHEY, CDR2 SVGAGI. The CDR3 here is CASSWPGQGNYGYTF. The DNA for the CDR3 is TGTGCCAGCAGTTGGCCGGGACAGGGCAACTATGGCTACACCTTC.

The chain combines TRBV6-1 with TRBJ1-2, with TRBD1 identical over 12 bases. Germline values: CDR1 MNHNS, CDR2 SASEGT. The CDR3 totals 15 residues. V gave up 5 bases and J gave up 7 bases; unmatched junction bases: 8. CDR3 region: CASSLGQGAKTGYTF. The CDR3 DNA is TGTGCCAGCAGTTTGGGACAGGGGGCCAAAACTGGCTACACCTTC.

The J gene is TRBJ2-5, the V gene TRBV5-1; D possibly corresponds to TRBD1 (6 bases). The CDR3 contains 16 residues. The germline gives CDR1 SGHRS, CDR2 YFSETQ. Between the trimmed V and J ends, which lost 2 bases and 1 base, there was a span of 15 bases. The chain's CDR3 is CASSLTSGHIQETQYF. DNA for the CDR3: TGCGCCAGCAGCTTAACCTCGGGACACATCCAAGAGACCCAGTACTTC.

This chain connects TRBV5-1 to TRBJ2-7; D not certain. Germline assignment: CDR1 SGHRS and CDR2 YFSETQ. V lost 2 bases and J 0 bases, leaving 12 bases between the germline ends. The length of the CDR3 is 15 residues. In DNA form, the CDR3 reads TGCGCCAGCAGCTTTGGCGGCTTAAGCTCCTACGAGCAGTACTTC. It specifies CASSFGGLSSYEQYF. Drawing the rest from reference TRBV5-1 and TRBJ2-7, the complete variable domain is KAGVTQTPRYLIKTRGQQVTLSCSPISGHRSVSWYQQTPGQGLQFLFEYFSETQRNKGNFPGRFSGRQFSNSRSEMNVSTLELGDSALYLCASSFGGLSSYEQYFGPGTRLTVT.

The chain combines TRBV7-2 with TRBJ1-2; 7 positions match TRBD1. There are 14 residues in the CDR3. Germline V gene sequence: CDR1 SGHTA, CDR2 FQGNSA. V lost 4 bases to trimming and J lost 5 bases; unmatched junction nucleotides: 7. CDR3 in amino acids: CASSYRDSGYGYTF. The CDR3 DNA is TGTGCCAGCAGCTATAGGGACAGCGGGTATGGCTACACCTTC.

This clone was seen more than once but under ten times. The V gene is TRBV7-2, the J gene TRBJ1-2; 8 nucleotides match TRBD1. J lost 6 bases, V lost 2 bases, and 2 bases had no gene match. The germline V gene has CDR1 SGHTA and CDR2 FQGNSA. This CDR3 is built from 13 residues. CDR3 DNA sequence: TGTGCCAGCAGCTTACAGGGGGCTGATGGCTACACCTTC. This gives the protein CASSLQGADGYTF.

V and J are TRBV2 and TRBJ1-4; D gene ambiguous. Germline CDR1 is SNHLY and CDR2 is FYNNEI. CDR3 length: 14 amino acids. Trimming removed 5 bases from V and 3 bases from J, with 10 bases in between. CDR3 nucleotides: TGTGCCAGCAGTCTGATAACTTCTAATGAAAAACTGTTTTTT. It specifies CASSLITSNEKLFF.

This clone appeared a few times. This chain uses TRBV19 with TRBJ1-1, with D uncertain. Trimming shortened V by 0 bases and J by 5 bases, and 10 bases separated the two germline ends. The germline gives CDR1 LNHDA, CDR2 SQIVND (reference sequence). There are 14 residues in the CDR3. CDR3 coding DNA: TGTGCCAGTAGTATAGATCATAGGAGGACTGAAGCTTTCTTT. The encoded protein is CASSIDHRRTEAFF.

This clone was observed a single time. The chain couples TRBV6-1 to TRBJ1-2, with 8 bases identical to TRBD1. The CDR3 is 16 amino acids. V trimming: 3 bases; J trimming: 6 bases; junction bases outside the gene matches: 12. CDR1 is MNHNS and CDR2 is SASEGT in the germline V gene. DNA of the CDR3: TGTGCCAGCAGTGAGACCTACGGACAGGGAACCCATGGCTACACCTTC. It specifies CASSETYGQGTHGYTF.

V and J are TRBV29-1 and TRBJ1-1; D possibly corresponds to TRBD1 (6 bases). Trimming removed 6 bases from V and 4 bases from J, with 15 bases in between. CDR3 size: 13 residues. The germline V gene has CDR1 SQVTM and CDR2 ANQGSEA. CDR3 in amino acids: CSVAKGGATEAFF. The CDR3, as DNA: TGCAGCGTGGCAAAAGGGGGGGCCACTGAAGCTTTCTTT. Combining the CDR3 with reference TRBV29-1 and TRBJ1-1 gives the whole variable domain SAVISQKPSRDICQRGTSLTIQCQVDSQVTMMFWYRQQPGQSLTLIATANQGSEATYESGFVIDKFPISRPNLTFSTLTVSNMSPEDSSIYLCSVAKGGATEAFFGQGTRLTVV.

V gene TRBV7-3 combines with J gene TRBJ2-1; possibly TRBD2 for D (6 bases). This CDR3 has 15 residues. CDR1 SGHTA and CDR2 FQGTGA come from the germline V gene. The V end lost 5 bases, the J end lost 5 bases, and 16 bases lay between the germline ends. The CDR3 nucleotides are TGTGCCAGCAGCCTAGCGTACGGACCCAACAATGAGCAGTTCTTC. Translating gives CASSLAYGPNNEQFF.

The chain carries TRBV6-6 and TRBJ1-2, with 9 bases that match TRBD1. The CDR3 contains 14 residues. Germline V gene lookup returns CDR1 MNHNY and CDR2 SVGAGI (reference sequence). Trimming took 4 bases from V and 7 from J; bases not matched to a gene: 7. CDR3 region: CASSSGQGGSGYTF. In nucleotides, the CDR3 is TGTGCCAGCAGTTCGGGACAGGGAGGATCTGGCTACACCTTC.

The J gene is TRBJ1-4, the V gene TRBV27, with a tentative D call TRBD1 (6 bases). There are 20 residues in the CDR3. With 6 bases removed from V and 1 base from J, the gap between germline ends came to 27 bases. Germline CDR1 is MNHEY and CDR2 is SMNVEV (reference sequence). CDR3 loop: CASRHTFFGGRTKTNEKLFF. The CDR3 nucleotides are TGTGCCAGCAGGCATACCTTTTTCGGGGGGCGAACTAAAACTAATGAAAAACTGTTTTTT.

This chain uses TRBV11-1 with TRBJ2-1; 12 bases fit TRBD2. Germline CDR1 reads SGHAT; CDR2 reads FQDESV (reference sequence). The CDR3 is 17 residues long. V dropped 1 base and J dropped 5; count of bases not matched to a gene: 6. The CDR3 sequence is CASSLVSLAGGNNEQFF. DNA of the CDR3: TGTGCCAGCAGCTTAGTGTCTCTAGCGGGGGGGAACAATGAGCAGTTCTTC. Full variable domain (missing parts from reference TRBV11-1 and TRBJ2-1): EAEVAQSPRYKITEKSQAVAFWCDPISGHATLYWYRQILGQGPELLVQFQDESVVDDSQLPKDRFSAERLKGVDSTLKIQPAELGDSAMYLCASSLVSLAGGNNEQFFGPGTRLTVL.

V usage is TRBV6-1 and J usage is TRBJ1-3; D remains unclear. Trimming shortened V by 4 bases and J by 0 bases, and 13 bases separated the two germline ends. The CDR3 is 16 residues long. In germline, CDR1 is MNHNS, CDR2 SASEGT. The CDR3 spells CASSVEGPSSGNTIYF. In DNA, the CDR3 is TGTGCCAGCAGTGTGGAGGGTCCCAGCTCTGGAAACACCATATATTTT.